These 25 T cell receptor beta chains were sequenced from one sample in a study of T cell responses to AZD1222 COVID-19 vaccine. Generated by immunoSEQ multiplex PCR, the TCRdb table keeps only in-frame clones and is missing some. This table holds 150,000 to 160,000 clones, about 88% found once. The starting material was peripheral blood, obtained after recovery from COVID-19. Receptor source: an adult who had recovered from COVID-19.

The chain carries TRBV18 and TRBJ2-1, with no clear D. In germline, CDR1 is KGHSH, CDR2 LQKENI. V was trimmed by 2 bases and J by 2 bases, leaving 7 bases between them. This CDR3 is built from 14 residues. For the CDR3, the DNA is TGTGCCAGCTCACCAACTAAGCCCTACAATGAGCAGTTCTTC. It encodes CASSPTKPYNEQFF.

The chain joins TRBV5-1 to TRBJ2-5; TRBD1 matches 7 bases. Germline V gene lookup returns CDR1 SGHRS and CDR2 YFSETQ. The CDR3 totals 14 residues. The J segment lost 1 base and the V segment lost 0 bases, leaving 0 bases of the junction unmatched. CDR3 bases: TGCGCCAGCAGCTTGGGACAGGGCCAAGAGACCCAGTACTTC. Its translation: CASSLGQGQETQYF.

The CDR3 nucleotides are TGTGCCAGCAGTGTTCTAGGGCCCCAGCATTTT. Translation: CASSVLGPQHF. The rearrangement joins TRBV2 to TRBJ1-5; D remains ambiguous. V lost 4 bases and J 9 bases, leaving 7 bases between the germline ends. This CDR3 is 11 amino acids long. Germline V gives CDR1 SNHLY, CDR2 FYNNEI. The full variable domain, its missing parts supplied by reference TRBV2 and TRBJ1-5, is EPEVTQTPSHQVTQMGQEVILRCVPISNHLYFYWYRQILGQKVEFLVSFYNNEISEKSEIFDDQFSVERPDGSNFTLKIRSTKLEDSAMYFCASSVLGPQHFGDGTRLSIL.

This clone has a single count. CDR3 nucleotide sequence: TGTGCCAGCAGTGACAGGTCCTACAATGAGCAGTTCTTC. This encodes CASSDRSYNEQFF. This rearrangement joins TRBV27 to TRBJ2-1; TRBD1 is a possible D gene (6 bases). Germline CDR1 reads MNHEY; CDR2 reads SMNVEV (reference sequence). The CDR3 runs to 13 residues. Trimming took 5 bases from V and 1 from J, leaving 6 bases between them.

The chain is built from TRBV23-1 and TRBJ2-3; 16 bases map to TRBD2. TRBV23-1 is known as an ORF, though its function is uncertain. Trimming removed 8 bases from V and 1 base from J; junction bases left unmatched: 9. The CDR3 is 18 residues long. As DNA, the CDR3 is TGCGCCAGCCGCTCCGGGACTAGCGGGAGGGGAGGCACAGATACGCAGTATTTT. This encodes CASRSGTSGRGGTDTQYF.

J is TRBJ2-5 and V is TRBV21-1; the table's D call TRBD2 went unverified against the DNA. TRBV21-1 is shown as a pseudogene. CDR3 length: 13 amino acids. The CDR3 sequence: CASSLDGLRTQYF. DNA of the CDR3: TGTGCCAGCAGTCTCGACGGACTTAGGACCCAGTACTTC.

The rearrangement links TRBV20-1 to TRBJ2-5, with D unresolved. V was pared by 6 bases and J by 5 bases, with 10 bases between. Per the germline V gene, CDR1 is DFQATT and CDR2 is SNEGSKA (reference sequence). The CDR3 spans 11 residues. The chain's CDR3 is CSASVGETQYF. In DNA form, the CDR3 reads TGCAGTGCCTCCGTCGGGGAGACCCAGTACTTC.

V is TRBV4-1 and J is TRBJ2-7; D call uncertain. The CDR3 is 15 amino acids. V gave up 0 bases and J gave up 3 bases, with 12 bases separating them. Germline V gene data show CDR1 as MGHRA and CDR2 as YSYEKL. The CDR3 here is CASSQESHLGYEQYF. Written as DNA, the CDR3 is TGCGCCAGCAGCCAAGAGTCACACCTAGGCTACGAGCAGTACTTC.

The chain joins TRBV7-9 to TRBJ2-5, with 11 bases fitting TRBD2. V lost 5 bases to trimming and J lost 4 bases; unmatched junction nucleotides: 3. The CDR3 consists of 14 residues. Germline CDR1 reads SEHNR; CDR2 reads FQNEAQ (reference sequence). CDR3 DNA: TGTGCCAGCAGCCTTGGGACTAGCGGAGAGACCCAGTACTTC. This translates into CASSLGTSGETQYF. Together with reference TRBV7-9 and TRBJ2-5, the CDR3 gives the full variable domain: DTGVSQNPRHKITKRGQNVTFRCDPISEHNRLYWYRQTLGQGPEFLTYFQNEAQLEKSRLLSDRFSAERPKGSFSTLEIQRTEQGDSAMYLCASSLGTSGETQYFGPGTRLLVL.

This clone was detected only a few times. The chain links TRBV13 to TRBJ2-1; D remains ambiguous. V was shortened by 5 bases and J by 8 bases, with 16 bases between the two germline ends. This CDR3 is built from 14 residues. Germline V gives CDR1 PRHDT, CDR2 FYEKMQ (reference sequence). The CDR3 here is CASSPGPSQDEQFF. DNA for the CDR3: TGTGCCAGCAGCCCGGGCCCTTCCCAAGATGAGCAGTTCTTC.

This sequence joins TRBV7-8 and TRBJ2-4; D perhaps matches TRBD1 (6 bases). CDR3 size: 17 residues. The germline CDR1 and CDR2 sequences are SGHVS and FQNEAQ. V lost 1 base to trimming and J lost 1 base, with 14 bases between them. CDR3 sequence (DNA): TGTGCCAGCAGCTTAGGAGTGTTGGGGGCGGCCAAAAACATTCAGTACTTC. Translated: CASSLGVLGAAKNIQYF.

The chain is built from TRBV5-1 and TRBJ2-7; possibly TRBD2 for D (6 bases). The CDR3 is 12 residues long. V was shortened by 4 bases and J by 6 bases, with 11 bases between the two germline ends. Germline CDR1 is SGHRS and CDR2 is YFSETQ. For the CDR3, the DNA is TGCGCCAGCAGCCTGACTAGTGGCGAGCAGTACTTC. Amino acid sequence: CASSLTSGEQYF.

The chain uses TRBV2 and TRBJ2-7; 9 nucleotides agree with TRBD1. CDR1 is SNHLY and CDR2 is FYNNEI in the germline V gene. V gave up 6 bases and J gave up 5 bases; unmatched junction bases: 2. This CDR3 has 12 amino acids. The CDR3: CASRDRGHEQYF. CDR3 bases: TGTGCCAGCAGGGACAGGGGCCACGAGCAGTACTTC.

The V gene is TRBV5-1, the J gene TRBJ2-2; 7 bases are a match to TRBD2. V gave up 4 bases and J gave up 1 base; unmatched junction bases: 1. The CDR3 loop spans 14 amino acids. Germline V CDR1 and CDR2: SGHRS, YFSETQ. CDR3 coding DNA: TGCGCCAGCAGCGGGGGGGGGAACACCGGGGAGCTGTTTTTT. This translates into CASSGGGNTGELFF.

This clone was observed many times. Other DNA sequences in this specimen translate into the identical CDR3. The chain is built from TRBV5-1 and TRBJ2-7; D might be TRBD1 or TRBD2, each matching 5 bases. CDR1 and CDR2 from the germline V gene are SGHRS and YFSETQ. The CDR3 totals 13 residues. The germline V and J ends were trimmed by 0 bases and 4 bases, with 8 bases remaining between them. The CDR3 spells CASSLEGRYEQYF. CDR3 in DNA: TGCGCCAGCAGCTTGGAGGGGAGATACGAGCAGTACTTC. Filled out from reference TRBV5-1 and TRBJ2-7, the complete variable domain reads KAGVTQTPRYLIKTRGQQVTLSCSPISGHRSVSWYQQTPGQGLQFLFEYFSETQRNKGNFPGRFSGRQFSNSRSEMNVSTLELGDSALYLCASSLEGRYEQYFGPGTRLTVT.

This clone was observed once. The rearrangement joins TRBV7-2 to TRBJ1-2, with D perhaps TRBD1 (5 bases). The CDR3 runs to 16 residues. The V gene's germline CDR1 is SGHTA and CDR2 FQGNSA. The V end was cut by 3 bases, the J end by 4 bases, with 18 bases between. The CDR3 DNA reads TGTGCCAGCAGCTTGGGGGTGGCCCGTGAGGGCTATGGCTACACCTTC. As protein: CASSLGVAREGYGYTF. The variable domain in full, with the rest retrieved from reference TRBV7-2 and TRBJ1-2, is GAGVSQSPSNKVTEKGKDVELRCDPISGHTALYWYRQSLGQGLEFLIYFQGNSAPDKSGLPSDRFSAERTGGSVSTLTIQRTQQEDSAVYLCASSLGVAREGYGYTFGSGTRLTVV.

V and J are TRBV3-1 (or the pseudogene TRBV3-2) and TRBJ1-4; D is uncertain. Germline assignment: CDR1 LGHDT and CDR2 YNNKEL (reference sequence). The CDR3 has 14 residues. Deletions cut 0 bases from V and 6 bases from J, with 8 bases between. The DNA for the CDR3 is TGTGCCAGCAGCCAAGATTCAACCTATGAAAAACTGTTTTTT. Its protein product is CASSQDSTYEKLFF.

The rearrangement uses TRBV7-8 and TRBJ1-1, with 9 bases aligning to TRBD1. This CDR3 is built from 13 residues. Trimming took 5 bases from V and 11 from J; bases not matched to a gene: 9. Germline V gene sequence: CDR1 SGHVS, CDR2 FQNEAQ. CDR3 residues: CASSPMLTGGAFF. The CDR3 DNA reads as TGTGCCAGCAGCCCCATGTTGACAGGGGGGGCTTTCTTT.

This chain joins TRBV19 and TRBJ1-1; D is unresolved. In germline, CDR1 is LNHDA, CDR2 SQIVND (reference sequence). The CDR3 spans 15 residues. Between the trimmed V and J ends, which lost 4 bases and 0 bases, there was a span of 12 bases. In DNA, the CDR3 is TGTGCCAGTAGTAAGTCGTTCCCAATGAACACTGAAGCTTTCTTT. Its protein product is CASSKSFPMNTEAFF.

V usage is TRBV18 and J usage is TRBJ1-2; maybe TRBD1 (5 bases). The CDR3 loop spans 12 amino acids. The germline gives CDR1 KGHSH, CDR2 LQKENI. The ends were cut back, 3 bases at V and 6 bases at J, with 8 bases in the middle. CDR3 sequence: CASSPSGDGYTF. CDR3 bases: TGTGCCAGCTCACCGTCGGGGGATGGCTACACCTTC.

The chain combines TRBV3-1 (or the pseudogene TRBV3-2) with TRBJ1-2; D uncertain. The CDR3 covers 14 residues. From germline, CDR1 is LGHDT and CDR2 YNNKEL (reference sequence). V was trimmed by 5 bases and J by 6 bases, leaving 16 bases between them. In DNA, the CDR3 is TGTGCCAGCAGCTACCGAGGACGGATTGATGGCTACACCTTC. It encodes CASSYRGRIDGYTF.

The CDR3 DNA reads TGTGCCAGCTCCACAGACGGACTAGGCACAGATACGCAGTATTTT. This sequence encodes CASSTDGLGTDTQYF. The J gene is TRBJ2-3, the V gene TRBV18; 7 nucleotides match TRBD2. Germline loops: CDR1 KGHSH, CDR2 LQKENI. V dropped 6 bases and J dropped 1; count of bases not matched to a gene: 7. CDR3 length: 15 amino acids.

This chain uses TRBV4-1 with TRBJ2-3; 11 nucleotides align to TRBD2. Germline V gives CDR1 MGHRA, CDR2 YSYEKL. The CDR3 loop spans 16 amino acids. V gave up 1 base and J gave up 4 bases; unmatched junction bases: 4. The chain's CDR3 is CASSQGLAGLSDTQYF. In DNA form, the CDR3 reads TGCGCCAGCAGCCAAGGACTAGCGGGGTTGTCAGATACGCAGTATTTT.

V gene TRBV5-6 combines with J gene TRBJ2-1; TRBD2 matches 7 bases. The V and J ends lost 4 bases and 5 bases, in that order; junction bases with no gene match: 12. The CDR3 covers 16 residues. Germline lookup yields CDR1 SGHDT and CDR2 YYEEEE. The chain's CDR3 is CASSDLGLAVNNEQFF. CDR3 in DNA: TGTGCCAGCAGCGACCTGGGGCTAGCGGTTAACAATGAGCAGTTCTTC.

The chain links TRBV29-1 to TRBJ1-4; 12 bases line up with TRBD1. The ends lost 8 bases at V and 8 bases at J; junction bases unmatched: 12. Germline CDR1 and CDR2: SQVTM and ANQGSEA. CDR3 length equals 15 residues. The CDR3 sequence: CSTSGTGGAGEKLFF. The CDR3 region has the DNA TGCAGCACATCCGGGACAGGGGGCGCAGGGGAAAAACTGTTTTTT.